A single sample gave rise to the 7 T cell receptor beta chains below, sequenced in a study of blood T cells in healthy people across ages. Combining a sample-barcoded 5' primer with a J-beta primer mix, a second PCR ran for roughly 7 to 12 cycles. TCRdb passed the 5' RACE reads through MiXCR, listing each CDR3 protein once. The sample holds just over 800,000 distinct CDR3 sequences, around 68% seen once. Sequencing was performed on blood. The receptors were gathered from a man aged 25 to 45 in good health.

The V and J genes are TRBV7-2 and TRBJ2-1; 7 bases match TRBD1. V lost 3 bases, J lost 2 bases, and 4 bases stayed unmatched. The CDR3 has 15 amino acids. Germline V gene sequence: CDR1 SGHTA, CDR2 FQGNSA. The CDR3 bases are TGTGCCAGCAGCTTCCACCAGGGGGCCTACAATGAGCAGTTCTTC. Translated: CASSFHQGAYNEQFF.

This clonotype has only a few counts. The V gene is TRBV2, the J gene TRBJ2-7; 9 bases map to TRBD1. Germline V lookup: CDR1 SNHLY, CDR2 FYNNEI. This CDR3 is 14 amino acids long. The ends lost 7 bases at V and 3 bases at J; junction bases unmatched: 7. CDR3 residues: CASTRGTGSYEQYF. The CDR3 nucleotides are TGTGCCAGCACCCGAGGGACAGGGAGCTACGAGCAGTACTTC. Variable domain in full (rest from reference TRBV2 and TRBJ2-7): EPEVTQTPSHQVTQMGQEVILRCVPISNHLYFYWYRQILGQKVEFLVSFYNNEISEKSEIFDDQFSVERPDGSNFTLKIRSTKLEDSAMYFCASTRGTGSYEQYFGPGTRLTVT.

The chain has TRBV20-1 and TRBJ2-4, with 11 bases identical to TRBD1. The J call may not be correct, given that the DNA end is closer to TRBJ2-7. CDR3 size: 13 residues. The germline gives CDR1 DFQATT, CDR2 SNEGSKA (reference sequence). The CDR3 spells CSASRDRGYEQYF. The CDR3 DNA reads TGCAGTGCGAGCCGGGACAGGGGGTACGAGCAGTACTTC.

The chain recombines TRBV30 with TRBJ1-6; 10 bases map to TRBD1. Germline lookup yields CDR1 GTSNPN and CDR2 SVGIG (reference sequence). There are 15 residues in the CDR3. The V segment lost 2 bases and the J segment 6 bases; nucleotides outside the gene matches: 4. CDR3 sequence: CAWSKRQGANSPLHF. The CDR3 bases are TGTGCCTGGAGTAAAAGACAGGGGGCTAATTCACCCCTCCACTTT.

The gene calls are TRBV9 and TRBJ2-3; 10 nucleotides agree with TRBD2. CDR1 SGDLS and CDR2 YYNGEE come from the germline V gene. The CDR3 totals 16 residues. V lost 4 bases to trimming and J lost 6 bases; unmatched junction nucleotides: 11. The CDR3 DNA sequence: TGTGCCAGCAGCACGGGCAGCGGGGGGGCCATGGATACGCAGTATTTT. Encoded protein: CASSTGSGGAMDTQYF.

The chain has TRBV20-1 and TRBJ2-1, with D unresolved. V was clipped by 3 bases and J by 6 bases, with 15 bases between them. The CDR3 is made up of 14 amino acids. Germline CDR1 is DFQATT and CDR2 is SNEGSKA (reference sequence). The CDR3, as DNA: TGCAGTGCTAGGTGGCGGTCCCTGGGCAATGAGCAGTTCTTC. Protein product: CSARWRSLGNEQFF.

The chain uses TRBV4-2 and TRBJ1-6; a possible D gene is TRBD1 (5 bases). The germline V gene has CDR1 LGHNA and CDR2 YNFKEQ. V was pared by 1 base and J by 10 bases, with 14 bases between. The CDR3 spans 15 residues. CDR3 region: CASSQVTQVNSPLHF. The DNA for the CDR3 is TGTGCCAGCAGCCAAGTCACACAGGTCAACTCACCCCTCCACTTT.